These 5 T cell receptor beta chains were all obtained from the same sample, sequenced in a study of T cell repertoires in cytomegalovirus infection. TCRdb processed the reads anew with MiXCR; each CDR3 protein has one entry. The repertoire holds more than 400,000 distinct CDR3 sequences, with 26% as singletons. The sample comprised PBMCs. The receptors originated from a human donor in good health (CMV status not recorded). Some clones in this sample may be carry-over from other donors' samples.

The V gene is TRBV15, the J gene TRBJ1-5; 7 bases agree with TRBD1. The germline CDR1 and CDR2 sequences are LNHNV and YYDKDF (reference sequence). V was clipped by 0 bases and J by 7 bases; unmatched bases: 15. CDR3 length equals 18 residues. Here the CDR3 reads CATSREGLQGLGGQPQHF. In nucleotides, the CDR3 is TGTGCCACCAGCAGAGAAGGTCTACAGGGGCTCGGTGGACAGCCCCAGCATTTT.

This clonotype was counted a few times. The chain joins TRBV19 to TRBJ1-4; the D gene is possibly TRBD1 (5 bases). The CDR3 totals 15 residues. Germline V lookup: CDR1 LNHDA, CDR2 SQIVND (reference sequence). V was trimmed by 4 bases and J by 0 bases, leaving 9 bases between them. CDR3 nucleotide sequence: TGTGCCAGTAGTAAAATACAGGCAACTAATGAAAAACTGTTTTTT. Amino acid sequence: CASSKIQATNEKLFF.

This clonotype was seen ten or more times. The chain is built from TRBV7-2 and TRBJ2-5, with 14 bases fitting TRBD2. V gave up 4 bases and J gave up 4 bases; unmatched junction bases: 8. Germline V CDR1 and CDR2: SGHTA, FQGNSA. CDR3 length equals 17 residues. This CDR3 is CASSSGLAGVIGETQYF. Here the CDR3 DNA reads TGTGCCAGCAGCTCGGGACTAGCGGGAGTCATCGGAGAGACCCAGTACTTC.

The V call is TRBV19, the J call TRBJ1-1, with 9 bases matching TRBD1. Germline CDR1 and CDR2: LNHDA and SQIVND (reference sequence). The V and J ends lost 5 bases and 6 bases, in that order; junction bases with no gene match: 10. This CDR3 is built from 15 residues. For the CDR3, the DNA is TGTGCCAGTAGTTTTCCCGGGACAGGGTCATCTGAAGCTTTCTTT. Translation: CASSFPGTGSSEAFF.

The V gene is TRBV24-1, the J gene TRBJ2-7; no definite D call. The CDR3 is 15 amino acids. V lost 2 bases to trimming and J lost 4 bases, with 14 bases between them. In germline, CDR1 is KGHDR, CDR2 SFDVKD. The chain's CDR3 is CATSDSGGNNYEQYV. Written as DNA, the CDR3 is TGTGCCACCAGTGATTCGGGCGGTAACAATTACGAGCAGTACGTC.